The 2 T cell receptor beta chains below come from one sample, sequenced in a study of T cells in localized non-small cell lung cancer. Here immunoSEQ multiplex PCR was the method, and the copy in TCRdb shows in-frame clones only, minus some. Of 9,500 to 15,000 clones in the sample, approximately 82% were seen once. Material: peripheral blood, obtained before any cancer treatment. The receptors were sampled from a male donor at least 60 years old with stage I lung adenocarcinoma.

The gene calls are TRBV28 and TRBJ1-5; 7 bases fit TRBD1. The CDR3 is 17 amino acids. Germline assignment: CDR1 MDHEN and CDR2 SYDVKM. V gave up 4 bases and J gave up 4 bases; unmatched junction bases: 13. CDR3 amino acids: CASSSFTRTGRNQPQHF. The CDR3 DNA is TGTGCCAGCAGTTCCTTTACCAGGACAGGTAGAAATCAGCCCCAGCATTTT.

V usage is TRBV25-1 and J usage is TRBJ2-5; D possibly corresponds to TRBD2 (5 bases). From germline, CDR1 is MGHDK and CDR2 SYGVNS. V was shortened by 4 bases and J by 1 base, with 13 bases between the two germline ends. This CDR3 spans 15 amino acids. This chain's CDR3 is CASSAFTSLQETQYF. CDR3 coding DNA: TGTGCCAGCAGTGCATTTACTAGTCTCCAAGAGACCCAGTACTTC.